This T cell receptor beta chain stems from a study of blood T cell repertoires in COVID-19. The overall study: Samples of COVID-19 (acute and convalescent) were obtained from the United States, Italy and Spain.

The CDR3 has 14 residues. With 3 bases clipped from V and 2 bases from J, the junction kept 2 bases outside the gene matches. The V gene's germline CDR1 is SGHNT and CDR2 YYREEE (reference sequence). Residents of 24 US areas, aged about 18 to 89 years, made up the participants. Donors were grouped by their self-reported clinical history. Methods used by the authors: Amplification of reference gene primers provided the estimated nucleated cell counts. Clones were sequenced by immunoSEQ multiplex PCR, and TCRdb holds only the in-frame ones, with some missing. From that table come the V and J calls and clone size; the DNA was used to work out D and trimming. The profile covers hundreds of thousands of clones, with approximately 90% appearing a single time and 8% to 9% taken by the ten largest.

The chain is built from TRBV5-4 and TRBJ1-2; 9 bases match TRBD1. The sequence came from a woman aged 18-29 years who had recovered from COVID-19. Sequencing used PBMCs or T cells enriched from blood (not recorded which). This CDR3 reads CASSSQGANYGYTF. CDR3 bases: TGTGCCAGCAGCTCACAGGGGGCCAACTATGGCTACACCTTC.